This paragraph covers one T cell receptor (beta chain) sequence. This entry belongs to a study of OX40 agonist ivuxolimab in advanced cancers. Measured with immunoSEQ multiplex PCR; TCRdb has only the in-frame clones, and not every one. The table records nearly 45,000 clones, roughly 80% of them present only once. Germline CDR1 and CDR2: LGHNA and YNFKEQ. The CDR3 has 15 amino acids. V lost 2 bases to trimming and J lost 2 bases, with 10 bases between them. The V and J genes are TRBV4-2 and TRBJ2-1, with D unclear. The sample in question was CD4+ or CD8+ T cells sorted from blood, obtained in a trial of the OX40 agonist ivuxolimab. The receptor comes from an adult with an advanced solid tumor such as melanoma, head and neck, liver or kidney cancer. CDR3 nucleotides: TGTGCCAGCAGCCAAAATGGGTCCCCCTACAATGAGCAGTTCTTC. Its translation is CASSQNGSPYNEQFF.